The entry below describes one TCR beta chain. In the source study's methods: It was from reference gene primer amplification that nucleated cell counts were estimated. Libraries were prepared by immunoSEQ multiplex PCR; TCRdb keeps only in-frame clonotypes and omits some of them. V and J calls and clone size are those listed in that table; D and trimming were worked out from the DNA. The table has fewer than 350,000 clones, roughly 87% seen once. The data belong to a study of blood T cell repertoires in COVID-19. Whole-study context: Acute-phase and convalescent COVID-19 samples originated in the United States, Italy and Spain. T cells, B-cell-depleted T cells, or PBMCs supplied cDNA or gDNA.

Seattle cases were enrolled at active infection and followed longitudinally. The CDR3 loop spans 13 amino acids. CDR1 and CDR2 from the germline V gene are MDHEN and SYDVKM. V was pared by 8 bases and J by 6 bases, with 9 bases of the junction left unmatched. The rearrangement links TRBV28 to TRBJ1-2, with 7 bases aligning to TRBD1. The sample was peripheral blood. This clonotype was sampled from a man aged 30 to 45 with COVID-19, enrolled during active disease. CDR3 region: CASGRPGTDGYTF. The CDR3 DNA reads TGTGCCAGCGGCCGACCTGGGACAGATGGCTACACCTTC.